This T cell receptor (beta chain) emerged from a study of T-cell reconstitution after alpha-beta-depleted transplantation in children. Unique molecular identifiers were used in preparing the TCRbeta library. TCRdb analysed the PCR reads with MiXCR anew, one entry per CDR3 protein. In the table there are around 600,000 distinct CDR3 sequences, under 30% of which are singletons. Study conclusions and caveats: After one year, T-cell counts and TCRbeta diversity mostly came from new T cells. It was reported that alpha-beta T cells came from several hundred expanded graft clones (about two months after transplant). Surviving thymic progenitors and recipient T cells were the source of high TCRbeta diversity at day 60 in some patients.

To note about this clonotype: Its antigen is unknown.

The length of the CDR3 is 14 residues. V lost 0 bases, J lost 3 bases, and 6 bases lay in between. Germline assignment: CDR1 LGHNA and CDR2 YSLEER. This TCR was sampled from a boy in the first two years of life who had a stem cell transplant for acute myeloid leukemia, so the T cells may come from the graft donor. Sequences were derived from PBMCs, mostly from graft donor cells, sampled 360 days after TCRalphabeta/CD19-depleted stem cell transplant. V gene TRBV4-3 combines with J gene TRBJ2-1; D is uncertain. CDR3 DNA: TGCGCCAGCAGCCAAGACTCGAACTACAATGAGCAGTTCTTC. Protein product: CASSQDSNYNEQFF.